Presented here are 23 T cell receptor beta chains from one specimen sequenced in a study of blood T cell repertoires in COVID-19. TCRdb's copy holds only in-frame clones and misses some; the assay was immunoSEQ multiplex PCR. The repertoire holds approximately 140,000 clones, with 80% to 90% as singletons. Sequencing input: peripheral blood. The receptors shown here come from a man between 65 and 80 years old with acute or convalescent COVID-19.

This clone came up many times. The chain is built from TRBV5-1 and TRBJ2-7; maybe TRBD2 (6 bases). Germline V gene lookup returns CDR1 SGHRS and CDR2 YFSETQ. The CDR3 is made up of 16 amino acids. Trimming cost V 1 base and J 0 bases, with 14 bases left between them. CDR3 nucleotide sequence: TGCGCCAGCAGCTTGAGCGGGTTACCGAGCTCCTACGAGCAGTACTTC. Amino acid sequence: CASSLSGLPSSYEQYF.

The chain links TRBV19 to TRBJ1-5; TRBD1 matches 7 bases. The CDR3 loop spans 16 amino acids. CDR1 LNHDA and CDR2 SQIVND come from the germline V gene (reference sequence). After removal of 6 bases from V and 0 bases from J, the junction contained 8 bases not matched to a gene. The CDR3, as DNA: TGTGCCAGTAGCTACAGGGGTCCCGATAGCAATCAGCCCCAGCATTTT. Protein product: CASSYRGPDSNQPQHF. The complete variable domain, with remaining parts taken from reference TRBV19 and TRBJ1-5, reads DGGITQSPKYLFRKEGQNVTLSCEQNLNHDAMYWYRQDPGQGLRLIYYSQIVNDFQKGDIAEGYSVSREKKESFPLTVTSAQKNPTAFYLCASSYRGPDSNQPQHFGDGTRLSIL.

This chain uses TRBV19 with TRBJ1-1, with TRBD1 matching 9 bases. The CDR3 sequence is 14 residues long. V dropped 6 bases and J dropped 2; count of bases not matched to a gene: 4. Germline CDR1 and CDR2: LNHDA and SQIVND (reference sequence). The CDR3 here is CASRSTGGNTEAFF. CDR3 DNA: TGTGCCAGTAGATCGACAGGGGGAAACACTGAAGCTTTCTTT.

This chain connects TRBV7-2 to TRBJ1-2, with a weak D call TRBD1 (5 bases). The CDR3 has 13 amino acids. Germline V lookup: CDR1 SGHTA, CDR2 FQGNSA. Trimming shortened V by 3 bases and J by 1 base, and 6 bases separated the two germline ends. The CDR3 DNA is TGTGCCAGCAGCTTGACAGTTAACTATGGCTACACCTTC. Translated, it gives CASSLTVNYGYTF.

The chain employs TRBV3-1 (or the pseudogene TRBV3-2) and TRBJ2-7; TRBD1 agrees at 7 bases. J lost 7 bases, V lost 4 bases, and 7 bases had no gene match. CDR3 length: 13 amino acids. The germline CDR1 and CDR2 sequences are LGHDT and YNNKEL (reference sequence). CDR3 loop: CASSRWDSQEQYF. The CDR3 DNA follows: TGTGCCAGCAGCCGTTGGGACAGCCAAGAGCAGTACTTC.

The CDR3 is CASSLGQGTTNEKLFF. DNA for the CDR3: TGCGCCAGCAGCTTGGGACAGGGGACAACTAATGAAAAACTGTTTTTT. This chain joins TRBV5-1 and TRBJ1-4; 8 bases agree with TRBD1. Germline-derived CDR1 and CDR2 are SGHRS and YFSETQ. The CDR3 is 16 amino acids. V dropped 0 bases and J dropped 0; count of bases not matched to a gene: 1.

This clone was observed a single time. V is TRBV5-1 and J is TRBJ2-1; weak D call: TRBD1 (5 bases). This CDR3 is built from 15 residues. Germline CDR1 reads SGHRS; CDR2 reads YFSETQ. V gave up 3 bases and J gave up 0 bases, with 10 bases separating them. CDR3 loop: CASSSQGLSYNEQFF. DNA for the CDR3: TGCGCCAGCAGCTCCCAGGGCCTCTCCTACAATGAGCAGTTCTTC.

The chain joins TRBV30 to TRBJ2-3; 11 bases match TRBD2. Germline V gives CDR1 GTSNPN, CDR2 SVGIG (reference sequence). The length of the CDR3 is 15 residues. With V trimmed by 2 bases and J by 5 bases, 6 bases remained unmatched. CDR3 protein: CAWSWLAGGVDTQYF. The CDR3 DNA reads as TGTGCCTGGAGTTGGCTAGCGGGAGGTGTAGATACGCAGTATTTT.

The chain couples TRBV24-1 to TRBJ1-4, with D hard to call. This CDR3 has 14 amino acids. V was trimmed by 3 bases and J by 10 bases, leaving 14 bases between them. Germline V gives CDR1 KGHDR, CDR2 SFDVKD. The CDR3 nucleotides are TGTGCCACCAGTGATCCGGCGACTCCCCTAAAACTGTTTTTT. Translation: CATSDPATPLKLFF.

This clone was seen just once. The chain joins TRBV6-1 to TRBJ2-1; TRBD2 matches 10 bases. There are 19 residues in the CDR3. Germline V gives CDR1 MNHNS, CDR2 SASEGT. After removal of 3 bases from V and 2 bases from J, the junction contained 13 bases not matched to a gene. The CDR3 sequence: CASSDPPAGGIGAYNEQFF. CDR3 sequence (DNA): TGTGCCAGCAGTGACCCGCCAGCGGGAGGGATTGGGGCCTACAATGAGCAGTTCTTC.

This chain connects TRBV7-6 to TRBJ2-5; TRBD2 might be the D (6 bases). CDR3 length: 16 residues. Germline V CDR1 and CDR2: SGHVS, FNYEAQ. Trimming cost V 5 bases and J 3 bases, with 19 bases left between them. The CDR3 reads CASSRDYSGTEETQYF. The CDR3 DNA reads TGTGCCAGCAGCCGAGATTATTCCGGGACTGAAGAGACCCAGTACTTC.

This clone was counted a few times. The CDR3 protein is CASSVQPNTEAFF. For the CDR3, the DNA is TGTGCCAGCAGTGTACAGCCGAACACTGAAGCTTTCTTT. The V call is TRBV2, the J call TRBJ1-1; D gene uncertain. V lost 4 bases, J lost 1 base, and 7 bases lay in between. Looked up from germline, CDR1 is SNHLY and CDR2 is FYNNEI. This CDR3 has 13 residues.

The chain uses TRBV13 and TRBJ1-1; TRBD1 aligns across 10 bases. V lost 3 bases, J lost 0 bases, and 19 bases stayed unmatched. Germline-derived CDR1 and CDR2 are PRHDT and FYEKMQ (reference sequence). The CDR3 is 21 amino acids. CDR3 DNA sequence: TGTGCCAGCAGCTTGAGGGGATCAGGACCGGGACAGGGGCCCTTGAACACTGAAGCTTTCTTT. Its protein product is CASSLRGSGPGQGPLNTEAFF.

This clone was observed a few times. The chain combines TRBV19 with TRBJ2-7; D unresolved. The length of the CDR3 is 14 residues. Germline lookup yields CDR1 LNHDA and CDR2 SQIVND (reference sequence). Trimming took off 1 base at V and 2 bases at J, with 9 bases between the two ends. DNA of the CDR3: TGTGCCAGTAGTATAGCGGTCGAAGCCTACGAGCAGTACTTC. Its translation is CASSIAVEAYEQYF.

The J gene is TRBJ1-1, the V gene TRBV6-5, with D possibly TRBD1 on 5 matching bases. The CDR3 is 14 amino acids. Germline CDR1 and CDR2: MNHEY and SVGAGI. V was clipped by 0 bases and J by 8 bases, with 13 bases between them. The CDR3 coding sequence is TGTGCCAGCAGTTACTCAAGGGACTCGAACGAAGCTTTCTTT. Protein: CASSYSRDSNEAFF.

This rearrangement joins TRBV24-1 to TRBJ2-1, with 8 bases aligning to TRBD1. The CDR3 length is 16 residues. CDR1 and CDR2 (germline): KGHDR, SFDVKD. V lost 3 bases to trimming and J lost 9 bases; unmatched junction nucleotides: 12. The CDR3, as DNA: TGTGCCACCAGTGATCCCCCGGGACAGGCGATCGGTGAGCAGTTCTTC. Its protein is CATSDPPGQAIGEQFF.

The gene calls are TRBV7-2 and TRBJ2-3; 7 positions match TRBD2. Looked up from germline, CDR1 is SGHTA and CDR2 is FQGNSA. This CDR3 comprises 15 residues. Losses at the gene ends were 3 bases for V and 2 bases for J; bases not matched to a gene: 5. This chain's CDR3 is CASSLASGVTDTQYF. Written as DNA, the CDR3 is TGTGCCAGCAGCTTGGCTAGCGGAGTCACAGATACGCAGTATTTT. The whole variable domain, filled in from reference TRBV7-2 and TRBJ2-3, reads GAGVSQSPSNKVTEKGKDVELRCDPISGHTALYWYRQSLGQGLEFLIYFQGNSAPDKSGLPSDRFSAERTGGSVSTLTIQRTQQEDSAVYLCASSLASGVTDTQYFGPGTRLTVL.

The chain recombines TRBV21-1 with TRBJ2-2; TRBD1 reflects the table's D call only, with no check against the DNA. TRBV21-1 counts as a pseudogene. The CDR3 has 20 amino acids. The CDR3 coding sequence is TGTGCCAGCACCCAAAGGGACAGGGGTCCTCAGCGGGAGAACACCGGGGAGCTGTTTTTT. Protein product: CASTQRDRGPQRENTGELFF.

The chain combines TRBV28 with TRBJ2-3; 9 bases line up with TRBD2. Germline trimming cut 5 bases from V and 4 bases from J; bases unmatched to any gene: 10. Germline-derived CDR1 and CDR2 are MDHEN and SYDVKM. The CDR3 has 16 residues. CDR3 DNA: TGTGCCAGCAGTGCTCCGGGAACTAGCGGGTCAGATACGCAGTATTTT. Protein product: CASSAPGTSGSDTQYF.

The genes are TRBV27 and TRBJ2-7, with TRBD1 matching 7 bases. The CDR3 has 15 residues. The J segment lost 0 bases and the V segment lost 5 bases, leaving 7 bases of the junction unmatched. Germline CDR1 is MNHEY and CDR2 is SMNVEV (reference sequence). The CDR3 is CASSMDRPPSYEQYF. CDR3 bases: TGTGCCAGCAGTATGGACAGGCCTCCCTCCTACGAGCAGTACTTC.

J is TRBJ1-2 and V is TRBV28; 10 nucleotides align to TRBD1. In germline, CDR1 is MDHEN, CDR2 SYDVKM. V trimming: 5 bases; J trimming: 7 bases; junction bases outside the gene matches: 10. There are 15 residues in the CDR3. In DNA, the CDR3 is TGTGCCAGCAGTCCAGTGACAGGGGGCGCGGGTGGCTACACCTTC. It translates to CASSPVTGGAGGYTF.

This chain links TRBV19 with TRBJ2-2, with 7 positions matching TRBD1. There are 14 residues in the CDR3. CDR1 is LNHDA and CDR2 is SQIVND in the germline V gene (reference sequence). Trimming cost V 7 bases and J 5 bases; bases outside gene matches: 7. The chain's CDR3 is CASTQDRRTGELFF. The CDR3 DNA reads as TGTGCCAGTACCCAGGACAGGCGGACCGGGGAGCTGTTTTTT. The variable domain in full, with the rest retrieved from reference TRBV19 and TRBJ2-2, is DGGITQSPKYLFRKEGQNVTLSCEQNLNHDAMYWYRQDPGQGLRLIYYSQIVNDFQKGDIAEGYSVSREKKESFPLTVTSAQKNPTAFYLCASTQDRRTGELFFGEGSRLTVL.

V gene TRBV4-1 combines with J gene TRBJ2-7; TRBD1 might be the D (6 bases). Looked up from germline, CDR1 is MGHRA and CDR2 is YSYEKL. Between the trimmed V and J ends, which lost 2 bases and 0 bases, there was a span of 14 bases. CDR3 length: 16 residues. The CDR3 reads CASSQRLQGFSYEQYF. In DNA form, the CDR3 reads TGCGCCAGCAGCCAACGCCTACAGGGATTCTCCTACGAGCAGTACTTC.